The 15 T cell receptor beta chains in this list originate from one sample, sequenced in a study of regulatory T cells in long-lasting Graves disease (dated by TCRdb to the early 2020s). The receptor library was made with multiplex PCR. For sequencing, an Illumina HiSeq 4000 was employed. To build TCR beta libraries, CDR3 regions were amplified by Arm-PCR using iRepertoire HTBI primers. The public sequencing data were trimmed at Q25 with fastp and processed into clonotypes with MiXCR by TCRdb, which kept only in-frame beta chains. Each CDR3 protein appears once, grouped with its most common genes and DNA. For this sample the table gives over 650,000 distinct CDR3 sequences, of which 30% were detected only once. 40% to 50% of the sample goes to the ten largest clones. The intended sense of this specimen's time point label: persistent/refractory GD, antithyroid drugs over 5 years with positive TRAb. For both TCR sequencing and RNA sequencing, RNA was extracted from PBMCs in TRIzol.

Sequencing used peripheral blood mononuclear cells (PBMCs), obtained when the disease was refractory, from a patient treated with antithyroid drugs. These TCRs come from a female donor with Graves disease.

This sequence joins TRBV12-3 or TRBV12-4 and TRBJ2-2; 11 nucleotides line up with TRBD2. The CDR3 length is 16 residues. The V segment lost 4 bases and the J segment 7 bases; nucleotides outside the gene matches: 8. The CDR3 coding sequence is TGTGCCAGCAGTTCCCCACTAGCGGGAGATAACGGGGAGCTGTTTTTT. Protein: CASSSPLAGDNGELFF.

Ten or more counts support this clonotype. The chain has TRBV5-6 and TRBJ1-5; D is perhaps TRBD1 (6 bases). This CDR3 region has 17 residues. Germline CDR1 and CDR2: SGHDT and YYEEEE. Trimming cost V 2 bases and J 1 base, with 16 bases left between them. The CDR3 sequence: CASSFKTGPGSNQPQHF. The DNA of the CDR3 is TGTGCCAGCAGCTTCAAGACAGGACCCGGGAGCAATCAGCCCCAGCATTTT.

This clonotype was seen at least ten times. This chain joins TRBV28 and TRBJ1-5, with TRBD1 matching 10 bases. V dropped 4 bases and J dropped 5; count of bases not matched to a gene: 8. CDR1 is MDHEN and CDR2 is SYDVKM in the germline V gene. There are 16 residues in the CDR3. The CDR3 loop reads CASSSTGGQGHQPQHF. CDR3 coding DNA: TGTGCCAGCAGTTCTACCGGGGGACAGGGGCATCAGCCCCAGCATTTT.

This clonotype was recorded a few times. Written as DNA, the CDR3 is TGTGCCAGCAGACACCTGGGGACAGGGATAGCCAAAAACATTCAGTACTTC. This gives the protein CASRHLGTGIAKNIQYF. V and J are TRBV11-2 and TRBJ2-4, with TRBD1 identical over 9 bases. With V trimmed by 6 bases and J by 0 bases, 9 bases remained unmatched. The germline CDR1 and CDR2 sequences are SGHAT and FQNNGV. This CDR3 is built from 17 residues.

This clonotype came up many times. This chain links TRBV2 with TRBJ1-1; 8 nucleotides agree with TRBD1. There are 15 residues in the CDR3. The germline V gene encodes CDR1 SNHLY and CDR2 FYNNEI. V lost 6 bases and J lost 6; bases outside the gene matches: 12. This chain's CDR3 is CASRRDRFPLPEAFF. Here the CDR3 DNA reads TGTGCCAGCAGGAGGGACAGGTTCCCCCTGCCTGAAGCTTTCTTT.

The sample holds one count of this clonotype. V gene TRBV13 combines with J gene TRBJ1-1; no clear D. The germline CDR1 and CDR2 sequences are PRHDT and FYEKMQ (reference sequence). CDR3 length: 12 amino acids. The V gene lost 0 bases and the J gene lost 9 bases, with 8 bases spanning the gap. CDR3 sequence (DNA): TGTGCCAGCAGCTTAGGACGGGAGCAAGCTTTCTTT. Encoded protein: CASSLGREQAFF.

Concerning this clonotype: With a much larger clone just one base away, this may be a read error. The chain has TRBV28 and TRBJ1-2; no definite D call. Germline-derived CDR1 and CDR2 are MDHEN and SYDVKM. CDR3 length: 12 residues. CDR3: CACSVRTYGYTF. As DNA, the CDR3 is TGTGCCTGCAGCGTCCGTACCTATGGCTACACCTTC.

This clonotype appeared a few times. The chain joins TRBV28 to TRBJ2-5, with D tentatively TRBD1 or TRBD2 (5 bases each). Per germline, CDR1 MDHEN and CDR2 SYDVKM. Trimming shortened V by 9 bases and J by 5 bases, and 19 bases separated the two germline ends. The CDR3 loop spans 14 amino acids. CDR3 amino acids: CARAGAGVPETQYF. DNA for the CDR3: TGTGCCAGAGCCGGGGCCGGGGTCCCCGAGACCCAGTACTTC.

This clonotype was detected ten times or more. This chain uses TRBV11-3 with TRBJ1-1; D gene uncertain. In germline, CDR1 is SGHNT, CDR2 YENEEA. Trimming cost V 2 bases and J 5 bases, with 9 bases left between them. The CDR3 contains 13 residues. In nucleotides, the CDR3 is TGTGCCAGCAGCTTAAGTCCAGGAACTGAAGCTTTCTTT. The encoded protein is CASSLSPGTEAFF. The full variable domain, rest sourced from reference TRBV11-3 and TRBJ1-1, is EAGVVQSPRYKIIEKKQPVAFWCNPISGHNTLYWYLQNLGQGPELLIRYENEEAVDDSQLPKDRFSAERLKGVDSTLKIQPAELGDSAVYLCASSLSPGTEAFFGQGTRLTVV.

This clonotype occurred a few times. V and J are TRBV5-1 and TRBJ1-5; D gene uncertain. V was pared by 0 bases and J by 0 bases, with 7 bases between. Germline CDR1 is SGHRS and CDR2 is YFSETQ. This CDR3 contains 15 residues. CDR3 sequence reads: CASSLDHYSNQPQHF. The CDR3 DNA follows: TGCGCCAGCAGCTTGGATCACTATAGCAATCAGCCCCAGCATTTT.

This clonotype was seen only a few times. J is TRBJ2-7 and V is TRBV25-1; 9 bases map to TRBD1. Trimming cost V 3 bases and J 6 bases; bases outside gene matches: 12. This CDR3 comprises 16 residues. The V gene's germline CDR1 is MGHDK and CDR2 SYGVNS. CDR3 amino acids: CASSDVKQTGGLEQYF. DNA for the CDR3: TGTGCCAGCAGTGATGTGAAGCAGACAGGGGGGCTCGAGCAGTACTTC.

There are many counts of this clonotype. The J gene is TRBJ1-1, the V gene TRBV12-3 or TRBV12-4; D is ambiguous. V was shortened by 1 base and J by 3 bases, with 6 bases between the two germline ends. The CDR3 spans 13 residues. CDR3 sequence (DNA): TGTGCCAGCAGTTTAGTGGCAGACACTGAAGCTTTCTTT. Amino acid sequence: CASSLVADTEAFF.

The gene calls are TRBV6-1 and TRBJ1-1; TRBD1 agrees at 7 bases. Per germline, CDR1 MNHNS and CDR2 SASEGT. The V gene end was trimmed by 6 bases and the J gene end by 3 bases; junction bases not matched to a gene: 4. This CDR3 is 13 amino acids long. This CDR3 is CASRTTGDTEAFF. The CDR3 bases are TGTGCCAGCAGGACCACAGGGGACACTGAAGCTTTCTTT.

The rearrangement links TRBV7-2 to TRBJ1-2; 8 bases map to TRBD1. CDR3 size: 15 residues. V lost 2 bases, J lost 4 bases, and 6 bases stayed unmatched. Germline CDR1 SGHTA, CDR2 FQGNSA. In nucleotides, the CDR3 is TGTGCCAGCAGCTTAAGTGGACAGGGATTCTATGGCTACACCTTC. Residues: CASSLSGQGFYGYTF.

The chain uses TRBV3-1 and TRBJ2-2, with D unclear. The CDR3 has 14 amino acids. V lost 1 base and J lost 5, with 8 bases in between. CDR1 and CDR2 from the germline V gene are LGHDT and YNNKEL (reference sequence). Here the CDR3 reads CASSQVGGTGELFF. The CDR3 DNA is TGTGCCAGCAGCCAAGTTGGTGGGACCGGGGAGCTGTTTTTT.